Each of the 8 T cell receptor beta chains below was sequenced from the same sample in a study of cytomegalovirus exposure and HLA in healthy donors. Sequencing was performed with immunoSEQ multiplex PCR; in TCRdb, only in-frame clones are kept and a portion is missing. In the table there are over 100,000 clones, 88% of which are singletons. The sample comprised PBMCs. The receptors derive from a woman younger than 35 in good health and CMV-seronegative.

The CDR3 DNA reads as TGTGCCAGCAGCTATAGTGGGGACAGGGTTAATTATGGCTACACCTTC. Amino acid sequence: CASSYSGDRVNYGYTF. The chain uses TRBV7-6 and TRBJ1-2, with 9 bases lining up with TRBD1. Losses at the gene ends were 4 bases for V and 5 bases for J; bases not matched to a gene: 11. Germline V CDR1 and CDR2: SGHVS, FNYEAQ. This CDR3 has 16 residues.

The CDR3 DNA reads TGTGCCAGCAGCCCGAGGACAGGCTACGAGCAGTACTTC. This encodes CASSPRTGYEQYF. The chain employs TRBV7-8 and TRBJ2-7; TRBD1 aligns across 7 bases. Germline V CDR1 and CDR2: SGHVS, FQNEAQ. This CDR3 contains 13 residues. The trim removed 5 bases at V and 3 bases at J, leaving 4 bases unmatched.

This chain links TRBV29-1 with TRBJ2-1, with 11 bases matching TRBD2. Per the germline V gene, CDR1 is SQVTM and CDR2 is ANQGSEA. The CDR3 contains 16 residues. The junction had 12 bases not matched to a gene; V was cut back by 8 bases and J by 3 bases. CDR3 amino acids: CSPILAGDSYYNEQFF. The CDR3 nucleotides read TGCAGCCCCATACTAGCGGGAGACAGCTACTACAATGAGCAGTTCTTC.

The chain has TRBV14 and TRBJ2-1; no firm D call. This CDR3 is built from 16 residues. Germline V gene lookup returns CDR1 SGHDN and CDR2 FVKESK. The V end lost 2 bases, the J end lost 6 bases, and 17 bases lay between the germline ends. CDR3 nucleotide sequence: TGTGCCAGCAGCCAACTAGGATTGGTTCCCAGCAATGAGCAGTTCTTC. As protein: CASSQLGLVPSNEQFF.

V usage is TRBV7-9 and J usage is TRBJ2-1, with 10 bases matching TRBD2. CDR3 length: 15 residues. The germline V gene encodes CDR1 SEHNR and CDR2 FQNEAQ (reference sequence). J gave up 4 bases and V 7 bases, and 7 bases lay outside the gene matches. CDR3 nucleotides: TGTGCCAGCATAATAGCGGGAGGACCGTACAATGAGCAGTTCTTC. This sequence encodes CASIIAGGPYNEQFF.

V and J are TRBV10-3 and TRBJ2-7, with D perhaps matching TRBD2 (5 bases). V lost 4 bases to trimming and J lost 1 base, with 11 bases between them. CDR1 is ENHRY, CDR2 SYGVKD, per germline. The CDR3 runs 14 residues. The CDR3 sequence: CAISVGGQSYEQYF. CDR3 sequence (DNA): TGTGCCATCAGTGTAGGCGGGCAGTCCTACGAGCAGTACTTC.

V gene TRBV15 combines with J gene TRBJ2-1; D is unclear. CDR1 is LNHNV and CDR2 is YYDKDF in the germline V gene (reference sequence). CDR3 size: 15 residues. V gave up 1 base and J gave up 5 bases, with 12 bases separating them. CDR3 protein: CATSRVTSGHNEQFF. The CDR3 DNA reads TGTGCCACCAGCAGAGTGACTTCTGGCCACAATGAGCAGTTCTTC.

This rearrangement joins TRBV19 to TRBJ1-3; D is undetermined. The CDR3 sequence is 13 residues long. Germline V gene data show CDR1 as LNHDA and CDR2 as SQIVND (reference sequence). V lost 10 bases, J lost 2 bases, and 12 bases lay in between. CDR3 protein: CATALGPGNTIYF. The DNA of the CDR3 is TGTGCCACCGCGTTGGGCCCTGGAAACACCATATATTTT.